Given below is one T cell receptor (beta chain) in context. Its specificity is not known. This sample was included in a study of PD-1 blockade in classical Hodgkin lymphoma. Study-wide results and limits: By C4D1 there was a significant rise in CD4+ TCR diversity but not in CD8+ TCR diversity.

Every patient had relapsed following autologous stem cell transplantation, and cohorts differed in brentuximab vedotin exposure. Measured with immunoSEQ multiplex PCR; TCRdb has only the in-frame clones, and not every one. This table has roughly 90,000 clones, roughly 79% appearing once. Germline CDR1 reads SGHAT; CDR2 reads FQNNGV. This CDR3 contains 14 residues. Trimming removed 3 bases from V and 9 bases from J, with 17 bases in between. Sequences were derived from peripheral blood mononuclear cells (PBMCs), sampled before the second cycle of nivolumab. The TCR originated in a human donor with classical Hodgkin lymphoma. The J gene is TRBJ1-1, the V gene TRBV11-2, with D perhaps matching TRBD1 (5 bases). This CDR3 is CASSFGRAPLKAFF. CDR3 nucleotide sequence: TGTGCCAGCAGCTTCGGCAGGGCACCACTGAAAGCTTTCTTT.